These T cell receptor beta chains were read from a single sample in a study of shared clonotypes between healthy human individuals. Method: immunoSEQ multiplex PCR; TCRdb's copy keeps in-frame clones and lacks some. The table shows millions of clones, with 90% to 95% occurring only once. The sample consisted of naive CD8+ T cells from PBMCs. These receptors all come from a man between 18 and 35 years old in good health. Some clones in this sample may be carry-over from other donors' samples. Both conserved end residues are part of each CDR3. D genes are given only for firm matches. Some rows have no size entry. The others give once, few or many, or a class for an expanded clone.

NA,NA,TRBV7-3,TRBJ2-3,TGTGCCAGCAGCTTAACGGGGACCCCAGATACGCAGTATTTT,CASSLTGTPDTQYF
NA,NA,TRBV10-1,TRBJ1-2,TGCGCCAGCAGTGGGACAGATGGCTACACCTTC,CASSGTDGYTF
TRBD2,NA,TRBV7-3,TRBJ2-5,TGTGCCAGCAGCTTAGATGGTCGGCTAGCGGGCCAAGAGACCCAGTACTTC,CASSLDGRLAGQETQYF
NA,NA,TRBV2,TRBJ2-2,TGTGCCAGCGGGGGAGGTCACGGGACCGGGGAGCTGTTTTTT,CASGGGHGTGELFF
NA,NA,TRBV7-9,TRBJ2-1,TGTGCCAGCAGCTTAGTGGCGGCCGAGCAGTTCTTC,CASSLVAAEQFF
TRBD2,NA,TRBV15,TRBJ2-7,TGTGCCACCAGCAGAGATCGGGAGGGGTCCTACGAGCAGTACTTC,CATSRDREGSYEQYF
NA,NA,TRBV29-1,TRBJ1-5,TGCAGCTGTCCTTTTGTGACCCAGCATTTT,CSCPFVTQHF
NA,NA,TRBV11-2,TRBJ2-6,TGTGCCAGCAGCTGGACTGGGGCCAACGTCCTGACTTTC,CASSWTGANVLTF
NA,NA,TRBV20-1,TRBJ2-7,TGCAGTGCCCCCGGTGAGTACGAGCAGTACTTC,CSAPGEYEQYF
TRBD2,NA,TRBV28,TRBJ2-7,TGTGCCAGCATCGCCTCTAGCGGGGGAAGCTCCTACGAGCAGTACTTC,CASIASSGGSSYEQYF
NA,NA,TRBV6-5,TRBJ1-5,TGTGCCAGCAGCCCAATATATAGCAATCAGCCCCAGCATTTT,CASSPIYSNQPQHF
TRBD1,once,TRBV7-9,TRBJ2-7,TGTGCCTGGCGGACAGGTGCCTACGAGCAGTACTTC,CAWRTGAYEQYF
TRBD1,NA,TRBV7-6,TRBJ1-1,TGTGCCAGCAGCTACAGGGGACCGAACACTGAAGCTTTCTTT,CASSYRGPNTEAFF
TRBD1,NA,TRBV5-6,TRBJ2-2,TGTGCCAGCAGCTTGGGACAGGGGGGGGCCGGGGAGCTGTTTTTT,CASSLGQGGAGELFF
NA,NA,TRBV27,TRBJ1-2,TGTGCCAGCAGTTTATCAGGAAGGAGCTCCTATGGCTACACCTTC,CASSLSGRSSYGYTF
TRBD2,NA,TRBV7-8,TRBJ2-3,TGTGCCAGCAGCCTGACTAGCGGGAGCACAGATACGCAGTATTTT,CASSLTSGSTDTQYF
TRBD1,NA,TRBV7-8,TRBJ2-1,TGTGCCAGCAGCGAACGACAGGGGCACTCCTACAATGAGCAGTTCTTC,CASSERQGHSYNEQFF